This T cell receptor (beta chain) was sequenced in a study of beta chain features in type 1 diabetes. Expressed TCRB transcripts were sequenced, since all the RNA that had been isolated was reverse transcribed. TCRdb's table, derived via immunoSEQ multiplex PCR, lists solely in-frame clones and lacks some. The sample comprises 600,000 to 650,000 clones, 15% to 17% of which are singletons, and roughly 0.098% rests with the top ten. The CDR3 sequence is 13 residues long. V was clipped by 7 bases and J by 4 bases, with 10 bases between them. The germline V gene encodes CDR1 SNHLY and CDR2 FYNNEI. Only a few counts were recorded for this clone.

The sequence came from a man younger than 35 in good health. Sequencing was performed on naive CD4+ T cells from blood. This rearrangement joins TRBV2 to TRBJ2-2; D is tentatively TRBD1 or TRBD2 (5 bases each). The CDR3 DNA sequence: TGTGCCAGCAACGGGGCGGGCACCGGGGAGCTGTTTTTT. Amino acids: CASNGAGTGELFF. Supplemented by reference TRBV2 and TRBJ2-2, the full variable domain reads EPEVTQTPSHQVTQMGQEVILRCVPISNHLYFYWYRQILGQKVEFLVSFYNNEISEKSEIFDDQFSVERPDGSNFTLKIRSTKLEDSAMYFCASNGAGTGELFFGEGSRLTVL.